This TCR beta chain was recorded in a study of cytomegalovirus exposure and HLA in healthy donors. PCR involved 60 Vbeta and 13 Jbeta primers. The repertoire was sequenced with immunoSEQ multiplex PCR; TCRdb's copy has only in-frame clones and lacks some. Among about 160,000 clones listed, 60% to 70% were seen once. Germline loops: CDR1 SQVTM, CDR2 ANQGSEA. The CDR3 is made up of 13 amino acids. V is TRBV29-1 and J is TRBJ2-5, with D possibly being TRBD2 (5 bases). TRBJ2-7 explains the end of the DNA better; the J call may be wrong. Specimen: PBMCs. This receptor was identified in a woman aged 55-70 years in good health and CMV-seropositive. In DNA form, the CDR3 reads TGCAGCGTTGTCGACCCCCGGGACTACGAGCAGTACTTC. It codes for CSVVDPRDYEQYF.